Reported below is one TCR beta chain. No antigen is known for it. No qualities accompany the bases; no much larger clone lies one base away. Germline trimming amounts to 7 bases on V and 5 bases on J, with 14 as the count of junction bases outside the gene matches. The germline V gene specifies SQVTM as CDR1 and ANQGSEA as CDR2. Taken from cysteine to phenylalanine, the CDR3 has 16 residues. Here the CDR3 DNA is all that survives: 48 bases in frame from base 1. The immunoSEQ assay, a bias-controlled multiplex PCR with V- and J-specific primers, was used to amplify TCR beta CDR3 regions from genomic DNA. A proprietary barcode and Illumina adapter sequences were added to the CDR3 amplicons in a second PCR step. An Illumina MiSeq instrument was used to sequence the CDR3 libraries. The authors processed their data as follows. Export and quality control were done with immunoSEQ Analyzer 3.0, while downstream analyses used R Bioconductor and Immunarch. Only productive rearrangements within the normalized downsampled data set were used in the calculation of repertoire metrics. In the normalized cohort, a clonotype counted as pathologically expanded if the clonotype was larger than 5 templates. Repertoire diversity was measured with the Inverse Simpson Index. To capture all clonotypes, the CMV-specificity analyses were run on the non-normalized data set. TCRdb obtained this table from immuneACCESS and retained in-frame rearrangements with V and J assigned. These tables miss some clones; where compared with another copy, unresolved V genes account for less than half of the shortfall, and the remainder is unexplained. The V and J calls and clone size come from that table; D and trimming were worked out from the DNA. In all, the sample holds about 16,000 clones, and over 50% of those were seen once. Over 9.5% of the sample is taken by the ten largest.

This sample was taken from a study of T cell clonotyping in hematopoietic cell transplantation (dated by TCRdb to about 2021). Broadly, across the study: In the study, around 130 blood samples were gathered from approximately 35 consecutive transplant recipients and their related donors. Recruitment of patients was conducted between September 2015 and January 2017, and follow-up was continued until late 2020 or death.

Overall results and qualifications from the work: Just a small fraction of recipient repertoires overlapped with donor repertoires, and more than 97% appeared de novo at the given depth. Recipient TCR diversity fell after transplant, with pathologically expanded clonotypes rising progressively from day 30 to day 180. The sample size was limited, and because cells were not sorted, the contributions of CD4 and CD8 repertoires could not be separated. Inverse Simpson Index values from donors and from recipients before transplant predicted broader TCR repertoire diversity after transplant.

Interpreted using the paper, the time point label stands for: 30 days after allo-HCT. Recipient blood was collected about 28 days before transplant and at days 30, 100 and 180 after transplant. Nuclei Lysis Solution was used to extract genomic DNA from fresh or cryopreserved unfractionated peripheral blood mononuclear cells. Sequencing used PBMCs, obtained 30 days after allogeneic stem cell transplant. This receptor was taken from a male patient aged 45-60 years who had an allogeneic stem cell transplant from an unrelated donor, so T cells may come from the graft donor. Some clones in this sample may be carry-over from other donors' samples. Recombination joined TRBV29-1 with TRBJ2-3; 11 central bases correspond to TRBD2. The DNA reads as follows: TGCAGCGGCGCCGACTTACTAGCGGGAGTGGTAGATACGCAGTATTTT. The translation is CSGADLLAGVVDTQYF.